One and the same sample provided the 25 T cell receptor beta chains below, sequenced in a study of T cells after yellow fever vaccination. TCRdb reprocessed the 5' RACE reads via MiXCR and lists one record per CDR3 protein. The table shows approximately 260,000 distinct CDR3 sequences, with over 4.5% occurring only once. The source material was CD4+ T cells sorted from PBMCs, sampled on the day of the yellow fever booster vaccination. Receptor source: a man between 18 and 35 years old who received the YFV17D yellow fever vaccine.

This clonotype has ten or more counts. CDR3 region: CASSLRWATDTQYF. The DNA for the CDR3 is TGTGCCAGCAGCTTAAGGTGGGCCACAGATACGCAGTATTTT. The rearrangement joins TRBV7-2 to TRBJ2-3; no definite D call. V was trimmed by 2 bases and J by 2 bases, leaving 8 bases between them. CDR3 size: 14 residues. Germline values: CDR1 SGHTA, CDR2 FQGNSA.

This clonotype came up many times. The CDR3 loop reads CATSDKWGSAFF. The CDR3 DNA is TGTGCCACCAGTGATAAATGGGGGTCAGCTTTCTTT. The chain has TRBV24-1 and TRBJ1-1, with D maybe TRBD1 (5 bases). The CDR3 length is 12 residues. From germline, CDR1 is KGHDR and CDR2 SFDVKD. V lost 3 bases, J lost 10 bases, and 11 bases lay in between.

CDR3 in DNA: TGTGCCAGCAGACCGGGACAGCCCATCTATGGCTACACCTTC. Its protein is CASRPGQPIYGYTF. V usage is TRBV28 and J usage is TRBJ1-2; 7 bases fit TRBD1. V dropped 6 bases and J dropped 4; count of bases not matched to a gene: 8. This CDR3 has 14 amino acids. CDR1 and CDR2 (germline): MDHEN, SYDVKM.

J is TRBJ2-7 and V is TRBV19; 7 bases map to TRBD1. This CDR3 is built from 14 residues. Germline lookup yields CDR1 LNHDA and CDR2 SQIVND (reference sequence). J was trimmed by 2 bases and V by 4 bases; bases with no gene match: 5. CDR3 nucleotides: TGTGCCAGTAGTAGGGACAGTGGAACCTACGAGCAGTACTTC. This encodes CASSRDSGTYEQYF.

This clonotype was counted at least ten times. The chain combines TRBV11-1 with TRBJ2-4; 11 bases are a match to TRBD1. Germline V gene sequence: CDR1 SGHAT, CDR2 FQDESV (reference sequence). The CDR3 runs to 14 residues. V lost 8 bases, J lost 9 bases, and 9 bases stayed unmatched. The DNA of the CDR3 is TGTGCCAGCGGATCCGGGACAGGGGGATCCATTCAGTACTTC. Protein product: CASGSGTGGSIQYF.

This clonotype has more than one count but fewer than ten. This chain connects TRBV12-3 or TRBV12-4 to TRBJ1-5; D remains unclear. Trimming removed 5 bases at V and 6 bases at J, with 8 bases between. The length of the CDR3 is 12 residues. The DNA for the CDR3 is TGTGCCAGCAGTCTGTTTCGTCAGCCCCAGCATTTT. It is translated as CASSLFRQPQHF.

This clonotype showed up just a few times. The chain uses TRBV20-1 and TRBJ2-2; 10 positions match TRBD1. This CDR3 has 15 residues. V shed 3 bases, J shed 4 bases, and the junction held 5 bases outside the gene matches. Germline CDR1 reads DFQATT; CDR2 reads SNEGSKA (reference sequence). The CDR3 DNA follows: TGCAGTGCTAGTTGGGACAGGGGCGGCACCGGGGAGCTGTTTTTT. Translated: CSASWDRGGTGELFF.

This clonotype was detected only a few times. DNA for the CDR3: TGTGCCAGCAGCCAAGAAGCTGGCCCCGGAAACACCATATATTTT. This codes for CASSQEAGPGNTIYF. The J gene is TRBJ1-3, the V gene TRBV4-2; D gene unclear. The CDR3 consists of 15 residues. Trimming stripped 0 bases from V and 4 bases from J, with 10 bases between. Per germline, CDR1 LGHNA and CDR2 YNFKEQ.

This clonotype was observed a few times. J is TRBJ2-5 and V is TRBV20-1; 8 nucleotides align to TRBD1. CDR1 DFQATT and CDR2 SNEGSKA come from the germline V gene (reference sequence). The CDR3 sequence is 15 residues long. J lost 4 bases, V lost 4 bases, and 11 bases had no gene match. The CDR3 sequence is CSAIARDRQTETQYF. CDR3 nucleotide sequence: TGCAGTGCTATTGCGCGGGACAGGCAGACAGAGACCCAGTACTTC.

The V and J genes are TRBV6-2 or TRBV6-3 and TRBJ2-1; the D is unclear. Germline CDR1 and CDR2: MNHEY and SVGEGT. With 2 bases removed from V and 7 bases from J, the gap between germline ends came to 3 bases. The CDR3 runs 11 residues. The CDR3 DNA reads as TGTGCCAGCAGTTACCTGAATGAGCAGTTCTTC. Protein: CASSYLNEQFF.

This clonotype was recorded many times. The gene calls are TRBV12-3 or TRBV12-4 and TRBJ1-2; D gene unclear. Trimming removed 7 bases from V and 8 bases from J, with 14 bases in between. The CDR3 sequence is 12 residues long. This chain's CDR3 is CASKLQAGGYTF. For the CDR3, the DNA is TGTGCCAGCAAGCTGCAAGCCGGGGGCTACACCTTC.

A few counts support this clonotype. The chain carries TRBV7-9 and TRBJ2-3, with 7 nucleotides matching TRBD2. This CDR3 comprises 15 residues. With 8 bases clipped from V and 0 bases from J, the junction kept 8 bases outside the gene matches. Germline lookup yields CDR1 SEHNR and CDR2 FQNEAQ (reference sequence). CDR3 nucleotides: TGTGCCAGCCCCCCGAGGGAGGGGAGCACAGATACGCAGTATTTT. Protein product: CASPPREGSTDTQYF. Supplemented by reference TRBV7-9 and TRBJ2-3, the full variable domain reads DTGVSQNPRHKITKRGQNVTFRCDPISEHNRLYWYRQTLGQGPEFLTYFQNEAQLEKSRLLSDRFSAERPKGSFSTLEIQRTEQGDSAMYLCASPPREGSTDTQYFGPGTRLTVL.

To note about this clonotype: One junction end disagrees with the germline gene, perhaps due to a read error. The chain uses TRBV7-9 and TRBJ2-1; 9 bases are a match to TRBD2. CDR1 SEHNR and CDR2 FQNEAQ come from the germline V gene (reference sequence). This CDR3 contains 16 residues. The CDR3 DNA reads as TGTGCCAGCAGCTGGTCCGGGACTAGCAGAACCAATGTGCAGTTCTTC. Translated: CASSWSGTSRTNVQFF.

This clonotype was seen more than once but under ten times. V usage is TRBV20-1 and J usage is TRBJ2-4; D unclear. V was shortened by 3 bases and J by 0 bases, with 9 bases between the two germline ends. The CDR3 length is 14 residues. CDR1 DFQATT and CDR2 SNEGSKA come from the germline V gene (reference sequence). CDR3 residues: CSASAGLAKNIQYF. CDR3 bases: TGCAGTGCTAGTGCCGGCTTAGCCAAAAACATTCAGTACTTC.

The chain has TRBV7-9 and TRBJ2-1; possible D gene TRBD1, 5 bases. This CDR3 spans 16 amino acids. V lost 1 base, J lost 3 bases, and 13 bases lay in between. Germline V gives CDR1 SEHNR, CDR2 FQNEAQ (reference sequence). The CDR3 region has the DNA TGTGCCAGCAGCTTAGAGTTAGGGGCTAGCTACAATGAGCAGTTCTTC. Its protein is CASSLELGASYNEQFF. The entire variable domain, with the rest obtained from reference TRBV7-9 and TRBJ2-1, is as follows: DTGVSQNPRHKITKRGQNVTFRCDPISEHNRLYWYRQTLGQGPEFLTYFQNEAQLEKSRLLSDRFSAERPKGSFSTLEIQRTEQGDSAMYLCASSLELGASYNEQFFGPGTRLTVL.

The chain has TRBV3-1 and TRBJ2-5; D not certain. In germline, CDR1 is LGHDT, CDR2 YNNKEL (reference sequence). V was cut by 2 bases and J by 2 bases, with 12 bases left in between. The CDR3 is 15 residues long. The CDR3 coding sequence is TGTGCCAGCAGCCAACTAAGGACGCTTCAAGAGACCCAGTACTTC. Protein: CASSQLRTLQETQYF.

CDR3 sequence reads: CASRPGTANYGYTF. CDR3 DNA: TGTGCCAGCAGGCCCGGGACGGCGAACTATGGCTACACCTTC. V is TRBV12-3 or TRBV12-4 and J is TRBJ1-2, with D possibly matching TRBD1 (5 bases). The CDR3 contains 14 residues. V gave up 6 bases and J gave up 2 bases, with 13 bases separating them.

V and J are TRBV7-2 and TRBJ2-1, with D hard to call. With 2 bases removed from V and 8 bases from J, the gap between germline ends came to 13 bases. In germline, CDR1 is SGHTA, CDR2 FQGNSA. There are 14 residues in the CDR3. The chain's CDR3 is CASSLTLFGHEQFF. The CDR3 coding sequence is TGTGCCAGCAGCTTAACGCTTTTCGGGCATGAGCAGTTCTTC.

In its sample, this clonotype was seen a few times. The CDR3 region is CASLEGSATNEKLFF. The CDR3 DNA is TGTGCCAGCCTCGAGGGGTCCGCAACTAATGAAAAACTGTTTTTT. V usage is TRBV28 and J usage is TRBJ1-4; D perhaps matches TRBD1 (5 bases). Trimming removed 8 bases at V and 0 bases at J, with 13 bases between. In germline, CDR1 is MDHEN, CDR2 SYDVKM. The CDR3 length is 15 residues.

A few counts support this clonotype. As DNA, the CDR3 is TGTGCCAGCAGCCAGGGCGGGGGGAGCTCCTACAATGAGCAGTTCTTC. Protein sequence: CASSQGGGSSYNEQFF. The chain employs TRBV28 and TRBJ2-1, with 8 bases aligning to TRBD2. The V gene's germline CDR1 is MDHEN and CDR2 SYDVKM. The V gene end was trimmed by 6 bases and the J gene end by 0 bases; junction bases not matched to a gene: 7. This CDR3 is built from 16 residues.

This clonotype was counted a few times. The rearrangement uses TRBV30 and TRBJ1-6, with D unresolved. Germline loops: CDR1 GTSNPN, CDR2 SVGIG (reference sequence). V was shortened by 3 bases and J by 10 bases, with 13 bases between the two germline ends. The CDR3 is 13 residues long. CDR3 amino acids: CAWSLVTASPLHF. CDR3 bases: TGTGCCTGGAGCCTAGTAACCGCCTCACCCCTCCACTTT.

The rearrangement uses TRBV5-1 and TRBJ2-7; 11 bases line up with TRBD2. The V segment lost 2 bases and the J segment 5 bases; nucleotides outside the gene matches: 0. This CDR3 has 13 residues. The germline V gene encodes CDR1 SGHRS and CDR2 YFSETQ. The CDR3 protein is CASSLLAGDEQYF. CDR3 nucleotides: TGCGCCAGCAGCTTACTAGCGGGGGACGAGCAGTACTTC.

The J gene is TRBJ2-3, the V gene TRBV5-5; possible D gene TRBD2, 5 bases. Germline V CDR1 and CDR2: SGHKS, YYEKEE (reference sequence). This CDR3 has 16 residues. The V end was cut by 0 bases, the J end by 2 bases, with 13 bases between. The CDR3, as DNA: TGTGCCAGCAGCTTGGCCGGAGGACGATCCACAGATACGCAGTATTTT. Its translation: CASSLAGGRSTDTQYF.

The genes are TRBV18 and TRBJ2-3; tentatively, D is TRBD1 (6 bases). V gave up 3 bases and J gave up 6 bases, with 19 bases separating them. The CDR3 runs 16 residues. Germline V lookup: CDR1 KGHSH, CDR2 LQKENI. The DNA of the CDR3 is TGTGCCAGCTCACCCCCGGGACAATCGTCAGGGGATACGCAGTATTTT. It encodes CASSPPGQSSGDTQYF.

In this sample, this clonotype turned up many times. The chain joins TRBV7-3 to TRBJ2-1; 12 nucleotides match TRBD1. The CDR3 spans 17 residues. CDR1 SGHTA and CDR2 FQGTGA come from the germline V gene. J gave up 7 bases and V 7 bases, and 14 bases lay outside the gene matches. In nucleotides, the CDR3 is TGTGCCAGCACGAAAAGGGGCGGGACAGGGGGCTGGAATGAGCAGTTCTTC. Its protein is CASTKRGGTGGWNEQFF.